The rows below give T cell receptor beta chains drawn from one sample of a study of shared clonotypes between healthy human individuals. The protocol was immunoSEQ multiplex PCR, while the TCRdb copy is restricted to in-frame clones and leaves out a portion. The profile shows some 1.5 million clones, around 97% of them singletons. Sequencing input: naive CD4+ T cells sorted from blood. The receptors derive from a man aged 30 to 45 in good health. Both conserved end residues are part of each CDR3. D genes are given only for firm matches. Some rows mark clone size as missing; the rest say once, few, many or name a class of expanded clone.

D: TRBD1
J: TRBJ1-5
size: few
V: TRBV19
DNA: TGTGCCACCGCCGGCGTGGGGACAGGCACCCAGCCCCAGCATTTT
CDR3: CATAGVGTGTQPQHF

D: TRBD1
J: TRBJ2-3
size: .
V: TRBV7-3
DNA: TGTGCCAGCAGCTCGGGACAGGGCAGTGATACGCAGTATTTT
CDR3: CASSSGQGSDTQYF

D: .
J: TRBJ2-7
size: .
V: TRBV10-1
DNA: TGCGCCAGCAGTGCAATACTTAACGGGGAGCAGTACTTC
CDR3: CASSAILNGEQYF

D: .
J: TRBJ2-2
size: .
V: TRBV6-4
DNA: TGTGCCAGCGGTCATTATAGAGCGGACAACACCGGGGAGCTGTTTTTT
CDR3: CASGHYRADNTGELFF

D: .
J: TRBJ2-7
size: .
V: TRBV6-5
DNA: TGTGCCAGCAGTTACCTCAGGGGTGATTCCTACGAGCAGTACTTC
CDR3: CASSYLRGDSYEQYF

D: .
J: TRBJ2-5
size: .
V: TRBV30
DNA: TGTGCCTGGGGAGAAGAGACCCAGTACTTC
CDR3: CAWGEETQYF

D: .
J: TRBJ1-3
size: .
V: TRBV5-1
DNA: TGCGCCAGCAGCTTAACAGGGAGCTCTGGAAACACCATATATTTT
CDR3: CASSLTGSSGNTIYF

D: .
J: TRBJ2-7
size: .
V: TRBV30
DNA: TGTGCCTGGAGTACTCCCCAGCCCAAACCCTACGAGCAGTACTTC
CDR3: CAWSTPQPKPYEQYF

D: TRBD1
J: TRBJ1-1
size: .
V: TRBV7-3
DNA: TGTGCCAGCAGCCCGTCCGGGACAGCGAACACTGAAGCTTTCTTT
CDR3: CASSPSGTANTEAFF

D: .
J: TRBJ2-7
size: few
V: TRBV7-9
DNA: TGTGCCAGCAGCCTAGGCCCCAGTGGGTCCTACGAGCAGTACTTC
CDR3: CASSLGPSGSYEQYF

D: TRBD1
J: TRBJ2-5
size: .
V: TRBV6-1
DNA: TGTGCCAGCAGGGAACCCAGGGGGCGAGGGGAGACCCAGTACTTC
CDR3: CASREPRGRGETQYF

D: TRBD2
J: TRBJ2-1
size: .
V: TRBV5-6
DNA: TGTGCCAGCAGCCGGACTAGCGGGGAGTACAATGAGCAGTTCTTC
CDR3: CASSRTSGEYNEQFF

D: .
J: TRBJ2-4
size: .
V: TRBV11-2
DNA: TGTGCCAGCAGCTTAAGGGATAGTATGAACATTCAGTACTTC
CDR3: CASSLRDSMNIQYF

D: TRBD2
J: TRBJ2-1
size: .
V: TRBV5-1
DNA: TGCGCCAGCAGCTTGGACTCCGGACTAGCGGGAGAAGTCTACAATGAGCAGTTCTTC
CDR3: CASSLDSGLAGEVYNEQFF

D: TRBD1
J: TRBJ1-1
size: .
V: TRBV12-5
DNA: TGTGCTAGTGGTTCAGGACAGGGGATGAACACTGAAGCTTTCTTT
CDR3: CASGSGQGMNTEAFF

D: .
J: TRBJ2-7
size: .
V: TRBV28
DNA: TGTGCCAGCAGGGAGCACGGGGTGGAGGAGCAGTACTTC
CDR3: CASREHGVEEQYF

D: TRBD2
J: TRBJ2-3
size: .
V: TRBV5-1
DNA: TGCGCCAGCAGCTTAACTAGCGGCCGGGATACGCAGTATTTT
CDR3: CASSLTSGRDTQYF

D: .
J: TRBJ1-1
size: .
V: TRBV5-8
DNA: TGTGCCAGCACCTATGTACAGATCTCGGGCGAGAACACTGAAGCTTTCTTT
CDR3: CASTYVQISGENTEAFF

D: .
J: TRBJ2-5
size: .
V: TRBV6-5
DNA: TGTGCCAGCAGTCTCAGGTCTCAAGAGACCCAGTACTTC
CDR3: CASSLRSQETQYF

D: TRBD2
J: TRBJ2-1
size: .
V: TRBV5-1
DNA: TGCGCCAGCAGCCCGGCGCGGGGGAATGAGCAGTTCTTC
CDR3: CASSPARGNEQFF

D: .
J: TRBJ2-4
size: .
V: TRBV5-4
DNA: TGTGCCAGCAGCTTGGCCGGAGGGCCGGGAAACATTCAGTACTTC
CDR3: CASSLAGGPGNIQYF

D: TRBD2
J: TRBJ2-7
size: once
V: TRBV5-1
DNA: TGCGCCAGCAGCTTGATAGCGGGAGGAGTCTACGAGCAGTACTTC
CDR3: CASSLIAGGVYEQYF

D: .
J: TRBJ1-2
size: .
V: TRBV6-5
DNA: TGTGCCAGCAGTCTACTCGGGGCGGAAGGCGGCTACACCTTC
CDR3: CASSLLGAEGGYTF

D: .
J: TRBJ2-1
size: .
V: TRBV5-1
DNA: TGCGCCAGCAGTCGTTCCGGGGCTAGCTCCTACAATGAGCAGTTCTTC
CDR3: CASSRSGASSYNEQFF

D: .
J: TRBJ1-2
size: .
V: TRBV19
DNA: TGTGCCAGTACCATCATCAGGGATGGCTATGGCTACACCTTC
CDR3: CASTIIRDGYGYTF

D: TRBD1
J: TRBJ2-7
size: .
V: TRBV5-1
DNA: TGCGCCAGCAGCTTGGTTTCGGGACAGGGGGCTCAAGAGCAGTACTTC
CDR3: CASSLVSGQGAQEQYF

D: TRBD2
J: TRBJ2-1
size: .
V: TRBV5-4
DNA: TGTGCCAGCAGCTTGGCCGGGGGGAATGAGCAGTTCTTC
CDR3: CASSLAGGNEQFF

D: .
J: TRBJ2-5
size: .
V: TRBV6-1
DNA: TGTGCCAGCAGTCCTCTCAGGGAGTTCGGGACCCAGTACTTC
CDR3: CASSPLREFGTQYF